Listed below are T cell receptor beta chains from one sample, sequenced in a study of cytomegalovirus exposure and HLA in healthy donors. Assay: immunoSEQ multiplex PCR; the TCRdb copy retains only in-frame clones and omits some. This sample carries over 200,000 clones, almost 90% of them seen once, and the ten largest clones take about 2.9%. The source material was PBMCs. The receptor source for this set is a woman aged 18-29 years in good health and CMV-seronegative. Both conserved end residues are part of each CDR3. The D gene is left open where the match is weak. Size values are once, few and many counts, or a class for expanded clones, and some rows have none.

V: TRBV27
D: TRBD2
J: TRBJ2-1
size: .
DNA: TGTGCCAGCCACGGGACTAGCGGGAGCAGAGGCAATGAGCAGTTCTTC
CDR3: CASHGTSGSRGNEQFF

V: TRBV10-3
D: .
J: TRBJ2-3
size: .
DNA: TGTGCCATCAGTGAGACGATTACAGGTACAGATACGCAGTATTTT
CDR3: CAISETITGTDTQYF

V: TRBV27
D: TRBD2
J: TRBJ2-7
size: .
DNA: TGTGCCAGCAGTTTTGGGGCGGGAGGTCGGTACGAGCAGTACTTC
CDR3: CASSFGAGGRYEQYF

V: TRBV7-9
D: TRBD1
J: TRBJ2-5
size: .
DNA: TGTGCCAGCAGCAAAGGGGACAGGGTTTGGGAGACCCAGTACTTC
CDR3: CASSKGDRVWETQYF

V: TRBV5-5
D: .
J: TRBJ2-3
size: .
DNA: TGTGCCAGCAGCCCGGTCGGGGCAGGGCTGGGAGGAGATACGCAGTATTTT
CDR3: CASSPVGAGLGGDTQYF

V: TRBV7-8
D: .
J: TRBJ2-1
size: .
DNA: TGTGCCAGCAGCCCAGACTCTGCCCCGGAGCAGTTCTTC
CDR3: CASSPDSAPEQFF

V: TRBV4-1
D: TRBD2
J: TRBJ2-1
size: .
DNA: TGCGCCAGCAGCCAAGAACTAGCGGGATCCTACAATGAGCAGTTCTTC
CDR3: CASSQELAGSYNEQFF

V: TRBV7-9
D: TRBD1
J: TRBJ2-7
size: .
DNA: TGTGCCAGCAGTTATACAGGGGAGTCCTACGAGCAGTACTTC
CDR3: CASSYTGESYEQYF

V: TRBV10-1
D: .
J: TRBJ2-7
size: .
DNA: TGCGCCAGCAGTGCGGGAGTTAGCTCCTACGAGCAGTACTTC
CDR3: CASSAGVSSYEQYF

V: TRBV21-1
D: .
J: TRBJ2-3
size: .
DNA: TGTGCCAGCAGCAAAGCAGGCGGGGAGAAGGGGGCATGGGGACCAGATACGCAGTATTTT
CDR3: CASSKAGGEKGAWGPDTQYF

V: TRBV25-1
D: TRBD1
J: TRBJ1-3
size: .
DNA: TGTGCCAGCAGTACACACAGGGGTAATAGAAACACCATATATTTT
CDR3: CASSTHRGNRNTIYF

V: TRBV7-8
D: TRBD1
J: TRBJ1-2
size: .
DNA: TGTGCCAGCAGCTTAGAAACAGGGGCTAACTATGGCTACACCTTC
CDR3: CASSLETGANYGYTF

V: TRBV28
D: .
J: TRBJ2-3
size: once
DNA: TGTGCCAGCAGTCCCTCCACAGATACGCAGTATTTT
CDR3: CASSPSTDTQYF

V: TRBV4-1
D: TRBD2
J: TRBJ2-5
size: .
DNA: TGCGCCAGCAGCCAAACCCCGGGACTAGCACAAGAGACCCAGTACTTC
CDR3: CASSQTPGLAQETQYF

V: TRBV5-6
D: .
J: TRBJ2-5
size: .
DNA: TGTGCCAGCAGCGTGCGAGGCTGGGAGCTACAAGAGACCCAGTACTTC
CDR3: CASSVRGWELQETQYF

V: TRBV11-3
D: .
J: TRBJ2-3
size: .
DNA: TGTGCCAGCAGCTTAGATAGCCGGGTAGATACGCAGTATTTT
CDR3: CASSLDSRVDTQYF

V: TRBV30
D: TRBD1
J: TRBJ2-1
size: .
DNA: TGTGCCTGGAGGACAGGGAACTCCTACAATGAGCAGTTCTTC
CDR3: CAWRTGNSYNEQFF

V: TRBV6-5
D: TRBD2
J: TRBJ2-5
size: .
DNA: TGTGCCAGCAGTTATGGGAGCGGGAGTGGCCAAGAGACCCAGTACTTC
CDR3: CASSYGSGSGQETQYF

V: TRBV6-1
D: TRBD1
J: TRBJ1-5
size: .
DNA: TGTGCCAGCAGTGGAAGGGAGACAGGGACTGGCAATCAGCCCCAGCATTTT
CDR3: CASSGRETGTGNQPQHF

V: TRBV9
D: TRBD2
J: TRBJ2-2
size: .
DNA: TGTGCCAGCAGCGTGGATAAGGGGACTAAGAACACCGGGGAGCTGTTTTTT
CDR3: CASSVDKGTKNTGELFF

V: TRBV6-1
D: TRBD1
J: TRBJ1-1
size: once
DNA: TGTGCCAGCAGGGGGACAGGATACACTGAAGCTTTCTTT
CDR3: CASRGTGYTEAFF

V: TRBV2
D: .
J: TRBJ2-7
size: .
DNA: TGTGCCAGCAGTGAAGCGGAGGTCCTAGTTCGGACCTACGAGCAGTACTTC
CDR3: CASSEAEVLVRTYEQYF

V: TRBV18
D: TRBD1
J: TRBJ1-1
size: few
DNA: TGTGCCAGCTCCCGACAGGGGAACACTGAAGCTTTCTTT
CDR3: CASSRQGNTEAFF

V: TRBV11-3
D: TRBD2
J: TRBJ2-1
size: .
DNA: TGTGCCAGCAGCTCCGCTAGCGGGTATGGGCAGTTCTTC
CDR3: CASSSASGYGQFF

V: TRBV7-9
D: .
J: TRBJ2-5
size: few
DNA: TGTGCCAGCAGCCCCTCGCAAGAGACCCAGTACTTC
CDR3: CASSPSQETQYF

V: TRBV28
D: .
J: TRBJ2-7
size: .
DNA: TGTGCCAGCAGCCCATCAGGGAAAGGAGCGTCTAGCTACGAGCAGTACTTC
CDR3: CASSPSGKGASSYEQYF

V: TRBV29-1
D: .
J: TRBJ2-1
size: .
DNA: TGCAGCGTCCCACACCGGCCAGGGGACCACAATGAGCAGTTCTTC
CDR3: CSVPHRPGDHNEQFF

V: TRBV10-3
D: .
J: TRBJ2-1
size: .
DNA: TGTGCCATCAGCCCCCGGGCGGGAAAAGACACCTACAATGAGCAGTTCTTC
CDR3: CAISPRAGKDTYNEQFF

V: TRBV19
D: .
J: TRBJ1-3
size: .
DNA: TGTGCCAGTAGTACTAGCGGGAGTCCTGGAAACACCATATATTTT
CDR3: CASSTSGSPGNTIYF

V: TRBV4-2
D: TRBD2
J: TRBJ2-7
size: .
DNA: TGTGCCAGCAGCCAAGCTAGCGGAAACTACGAGCAGTACTTC
CDR3: CASSQASGNYEQYF

V: TRBV9
D: .
J: TRBJ2-2
size: .
DNA: TGTGCCAGCAGCAAGGCAGGGGTCGGGGAGCTGTTTTTT
CDR3: CASSKAGVGELFF

V: TRBV10-3
D: .
J: TRBJ2-1
size: .
DNA: TGTGCCATCAGTACTGTCCTGGACAATGAGCAGTTCTTC
CDR3: CAISTVLDNEQFF

V: TRBV27
D: TRBD2
J: TRBJ2-1
size: .
DNA: TGTGCCAGCAGTTTAACAAGAGGGACTAACAATGAGCAGTTCTTC
CDR3: CASSLTRGTNNEQFF

V: TRBV30
D: TRBD1
J: TRBJ2-7
size: few
DNA: TGCCCACTGGACAGGGGGCTTTACGAGCAGTACTTC
CDR3: CPLDRGLYEQYF

V: TRBV27
D: .
J: TRBJ1-3
size: .
DNA: TGTGCCAGCTCCGACTTCTCTGGAAACACCATATATTTT
CDR3: CASSDFSGNTIYF

V: TRBV7-2
D: TRBD2
J: TRBJ2-7
size: .
DNA: TGTGCCAGCAGCTTACTAGCGGGAGGGCGACGCGAGCAGTACTTC
CDR3: CASSLLAGGRREQYF

V: TRBV6-5
D: .
J: TRBJ2-7
size: .
DNA: TGTGCCAGCAGTTCAGATAAAACCTACGAGCAGTACTTC
CDR3: CASSSDKTYEQYF

V: TRBV30
D: .
J: TRBJ2-7
size: .
DNA: TGTGCCTGGAGTGTAGCTACAGTCTCCGAGCAGTACTTC
CDR3: CAWSVATVSEQYF

V: TRBV9
D: .
J: TRBJ2-5
size: .
DNA: TGTGCCAGCAGCCCAGGGGACGACAGGCAAGAGACCCAGTACTTC
CDR3: CASSPGDDRQETQYF

V: TRBV29-1
D: .
J: TRBJ1-1
size: .
DNA: TGCAGCGTTCGGAACACTGAAGCTTTCTTT
CDR3: CSVRNTEAFF